This T cell receptor beta chain came from a study of blood T cell repertoires in COVID-19. TCRdb's table, derived via immunoSEQ multiplex PCR, lists solely in-frame clones and lacks some. The sample contains 180,000 or so clones, around 88% of which appear only once. The origin of this receptor is a woman aged 45-65 years in a cohort exposed to, infected with or recovered from COVID-19 (not recorded which). The sequenced sample was PBMCs or T cells enriched from blood (not recorded which).

The CDR3 loop is CASNLAGGPSASEQYF. CDR3 sequence (DNA): TGCGCCAGCAACCTAGCGGGAGGGCCGTCGGCGAGCGAGCAGTACTTC. This chain uses TRBV23-1 with TRBJ2-7; 12 bases are a match to TRBD2. TRBV23-1 counts as an open reading frame of uncertain function. Losses at the gene ends were 7 bases for V and 6 bases for J; bases not matched to a gene: 13. The CDR3 is made up of 16 amino acids.